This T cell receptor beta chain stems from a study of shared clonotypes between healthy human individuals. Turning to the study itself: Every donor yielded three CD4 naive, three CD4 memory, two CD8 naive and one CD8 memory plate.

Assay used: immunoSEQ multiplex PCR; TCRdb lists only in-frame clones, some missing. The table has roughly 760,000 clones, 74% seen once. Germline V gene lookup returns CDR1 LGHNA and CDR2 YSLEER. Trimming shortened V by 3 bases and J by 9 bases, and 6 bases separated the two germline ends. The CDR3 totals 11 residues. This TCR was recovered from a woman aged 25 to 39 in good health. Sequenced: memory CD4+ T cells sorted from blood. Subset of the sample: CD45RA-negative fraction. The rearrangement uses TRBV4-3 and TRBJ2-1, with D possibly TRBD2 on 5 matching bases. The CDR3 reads CASSHRGEQFF. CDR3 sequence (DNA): TGCGCCAGCAGCCACCGGGGTGAGCAGTTCTTC.